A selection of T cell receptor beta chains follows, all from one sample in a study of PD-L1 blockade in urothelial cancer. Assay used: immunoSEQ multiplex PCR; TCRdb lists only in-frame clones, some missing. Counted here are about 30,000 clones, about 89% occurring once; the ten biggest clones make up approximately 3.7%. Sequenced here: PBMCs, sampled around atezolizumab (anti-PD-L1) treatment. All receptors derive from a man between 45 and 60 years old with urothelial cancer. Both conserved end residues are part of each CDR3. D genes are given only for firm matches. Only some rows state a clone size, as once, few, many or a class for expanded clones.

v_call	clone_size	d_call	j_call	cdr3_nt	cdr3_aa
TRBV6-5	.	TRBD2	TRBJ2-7	TGTGCCAGCAGTGCACGGGGACTAGCGGGAGAGGACTTC	CASSARGLAGEDF
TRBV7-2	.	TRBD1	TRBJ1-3	TGTGCCAGCAGCCCCTTTGGACAGGCTGGAAACACCATATATTTT	CASSPFGQAGNTIYF
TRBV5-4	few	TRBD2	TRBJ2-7	TGTGCCAGCAGCTTGGTTTCTGGCGGGAGTGTCTACGAGCAGTACTTC	CASSLVSGGSVYEQYF
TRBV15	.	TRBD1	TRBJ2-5	TGTGCCACCAGCAGAGACGGCGGCAGGGGGGAGACCCAGTACTTC	CATSRDGGRGETQYF
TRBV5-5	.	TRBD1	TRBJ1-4	TGTGCCAGCAGCTTGAGGGACAGGGGGCTTACTAATGAAAAACTGTTTTTT	CASSLRDRGLTNEKLFF
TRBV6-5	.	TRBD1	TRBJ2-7	TGTGCCAGCAAAGGGGGCGGCAGGGAGCAGTACTTC	CASKGGGREQYF
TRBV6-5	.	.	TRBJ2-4	TGTGCCAGCAGGGGGGGGGCAAACATTCAGTACTTC	CASRGGANIQYF
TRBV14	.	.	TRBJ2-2	TGTGCCAGCAGCCTACCGGGTTCCGGGGAGCTGTTTTTT	CASSLPGSGELFF
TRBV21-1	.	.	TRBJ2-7	TGTGCCAGCAGCAATTTAGGTGGGACAGGTGATACTTCTGAGTACCCCGGGCAGTACTTC	CASSNLGGTGDTSEYPGQYF
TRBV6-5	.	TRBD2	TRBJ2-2	TGTGCCAGCAGTCGAGCGGGAGGGGCCACCGGGGAGCTGTTTTTT	CASSRAGGATGELFF
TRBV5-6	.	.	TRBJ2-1	TGTGCCAGCAGCATAACTAGTGATGAGCAGTTCTTC	CASSITSDEQFF
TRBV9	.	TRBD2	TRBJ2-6	TGTGCCAGCAGAGGGACTAGCGGCCACTCTGGGGCCAACGTCCTGACTTTC	CASRGTSGHSGANVLTF
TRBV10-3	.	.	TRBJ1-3	TGTGCCATCAGTGATCGGGGCAGGGAGGCTGGAAACACCATATATTTT	CAISDRGREAGNTIYF
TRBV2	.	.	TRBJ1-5	TGTGCCACTACATGGAGGGCTGATCAGCCCCAGCATTTT	CATTWRADQPQHF
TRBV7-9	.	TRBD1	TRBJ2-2	TGTGCCAGCAGGGGCCCAAGCAGGGGGCTAAACACCGGGGAGCTGTTTTTT	CASRGPSRGLNTGELFF
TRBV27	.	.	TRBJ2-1	TGTGCCAGCACGAACAGGGCATCCTACAATGAGCAGTTCTTC	CASTNRASYNEQFF
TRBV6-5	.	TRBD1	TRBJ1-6	TGTGCCAGCAGTTACTCGACAGGGGCCCATTCGCCCCTCCACTTT	CASSYSTGAHSPLHF